One sample yielded the 9 T cell receptor beta chains listed below, sequenced in a study of shared clonotypes between healthy human individuals. CD45RO-negative, CCR7-selected cells formed the naive CD8 fraction, which excluded terminally differentiated effector memory CD45RA+ cells. Generated by immunoSEQ multiplex PCR, the TCRdb table keeps only in-frame clones and is missing some. The sample gives about 680,000 clones, about 92% of which show up once; 24% is in the top ten. Sequenced input: naive CD8+ T cells sorted from blood. The receptors shown here come from a man in his thirties or forties in good health.

Points on this clone: Other DNA sequences within the sample encode an identical CDR3. The chain has TRBV2 and TRBJ2-2; D not resolved. The CDR3 is 10 residues long. CDR1 and CDR2 from the germline V gene are SNHLY and FYNNEI. Trimming left V 6 bases short and J 8 bases short, with 4 bases between. CDR3: CASRVGELFF. The CDR3 DNA is TGTGCCAGCAGAGTGGGGGAGCTGTTTTTT.

This chain links TRBV2 with TRBJ2-7; 8 bases are a match to TRBD2. The V gene's germline CDR1 is SNHLY and CDR2 FYNNEI. CDR3 length equals 14 residues. V trimming: 6 bases; J trimming: 2 bases; junction bases outside the gene matches: 6. CDR3 in DNA: TGTGCCAGCAGCTCCGGACTAGCCGCCTACGAGCAGTACTTC. Residues: CASSSGLAAYEQYF.

The chain uses TRBV7-2 and TRBJ2-7; 9 bases are a match to TRBD1. CDR1 is SGHTA, CDR2 FQGNSA, per germline. V was pared by 6 bases and J by 2 bases, with 8 bases of the junction left unmatched. The CDR3 contains 15 residues. The CDR3 region is CASRPGRDRAYEQYF. In DNA, the CDR3 is TGTGCCAGCAGACCCGGTCGGGACAGGGCCTACGAGCAGTACTTC.

On this clone itself: The sample has other DNA sequences that encode this CDR3 too. The chain recombines TRBV9 with TRBJ2-2; D is unresolved. Trimming removed 0 bases from V and 5 bases from J, with 2 bases in between. This CDR3 region has 12 residues. Looked up from germline, CDR1 is SGDLS and CDR2 is YYNGEE. CDR3 in DNA: TGTGCCAGCAGCGTAGATACCGGGGAGCTGTTTTTT. Protein sequence: CASSVDTGELFF.

This clone was picked up one time. CDR3 nucleotides: TGTGCCAGCAGTTTGGGTAGGGGACAGGGCTTCGGGGGCAATCAGCCCCAGCATTTT. Its protein product is CASSLGRGQGFGGNQPQHF. The rearrangement joins TRBV27 to TRBJ1-5; 9 nucleotides match TRBD1. The length of the CDR3 is 19 residues. Germline V gives CDR1 MNHEY, CDR2 SMNVEV (reference sequence). V lost 3 bases to trimming and J lost 2 bases; unmatched junction nucleotides: 14.

The chain links TRBV4-1 to TRBJ1-1; D ambiguous. Germline V gene sequence: CDR1 MGHRA, CDR2 YSYEKL. V shed 9 bases and J shed 3 bases, with 20 bases lying between them. This CDR3 region has 15 residues. The CDR3 protein is CARTAVRVSDTEAFF. The CDR3 DNA follows: TGCGCCAGGACTGCGGTGAGGGTGTCGGACACTGAAGCTTTCTTT.

The chain employs TRBV19 and TRBJ2-7; 10 bases align to TRBD1. With V trimmed by 7 bases and J by 6 bases, 9 bases remained unmatched. From germline, CDR1 is LNHDA and CDR2 SQIVND (reference sequence). The CDR3 is 14 residues long. CDR3 DNA: TGTGCCAGTACTCCGGGACAGGGGTCGTTCGAGCAGTACTTC. Protein: CASTPGQGSFEQYF.

This rearrangement joins TRBV7-8 to TRBJ1-1; D perhaps matches TRBD1 (5 bases). This CDR3 contains 14 residues. With 3 bases removed from V and 3 bases from J, the gap between germline ends came to 11 bases. The germline V gene has CDR1 SGHVS and CDR2 FQNEAQ. CDR3 in DNA: TGTGCCAGCAGCTTCACAGGCGAGTACACTGAAGCTTTCTTT. Translating gives CASSFTGEYTEAFF.

This chain joins TRBV14 and TRBJ2-3; maybe TRBD2 (5 bases). Trimming shortened V by 0 bases and J by 0 bases, and 13 bases separated the two germline ends. CDR1 is SGHDN, CDR2 FVKESK, per germline. This CDR3 is 17 amino acids long. CDR3 in amino acids: CASSQDGGPLSTDTQYF. The CDR3 DNA follows: TGTGCCAGCAGCCAAGATGGAGGACCGCTTAGCACAGATACGCAGTATTTT.